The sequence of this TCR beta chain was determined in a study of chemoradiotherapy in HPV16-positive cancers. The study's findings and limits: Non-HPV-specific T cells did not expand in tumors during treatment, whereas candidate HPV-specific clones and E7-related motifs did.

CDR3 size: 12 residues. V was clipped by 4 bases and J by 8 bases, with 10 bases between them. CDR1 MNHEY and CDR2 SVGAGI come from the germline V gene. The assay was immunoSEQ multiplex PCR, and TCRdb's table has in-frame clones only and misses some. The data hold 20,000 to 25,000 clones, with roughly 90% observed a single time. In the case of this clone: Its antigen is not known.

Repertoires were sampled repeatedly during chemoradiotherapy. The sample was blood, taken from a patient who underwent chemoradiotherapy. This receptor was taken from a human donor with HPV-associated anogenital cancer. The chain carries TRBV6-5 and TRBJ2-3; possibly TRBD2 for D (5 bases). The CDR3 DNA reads TGTGCCAGCAGTTCAAGACTAACTACGCAGTATTTT. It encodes CASSSRLTTQYF.